These 17 T cell receptor beta chains were all obtained from the same sample, sequenced in a study of beta chain features in type 1 diabetes. Reverse transcribing all isolated RNA meant expressed TCRB transcripts were sequenced. The method was immunoSEQ multiplex PCR; TCRdb's version includes in-frame clones alone and lacks a portion of them. The data show about 930,000 clones, with 17% seen just once and around 0.02% held by the top ten. Sequenced sample: naive CD4+ T cells from blood. These receptor sequences come from a woman aged 18-30 years in good health.

The chain is built from TRBV6-1 and TRBJ2-4; tentatively, D is TRBD1 (5 bases). The CDR3 runs 12 residues. V was shortened by 8 bases and J by 12 bases, with 17 bases between the two germline ends. In germline, CDR1 is MNHNS, CDR2 SASEGT. The CDR3, as DNA: TGTGCCAGCGGGGTGAGACAGCAGGCTCAGTACTTC. It specifies CASGVRQQAQYF.

This clone has only a few counts. The genes are TRBV18 and TRBJ2-2, with a weak D call TRBD1 (5 bases). The V end lost 3 bases, the J end lost 0 bases, and 11 bases lay between the germline ends. The germline V gene encodes CDR1 KGHSH and CDR2 LQKENI. The CDR3 contains 16 residues. CDR3 bases: TGTGCCAGCTCACCCGGACAAGCCGCGAACACCGGGGAGCTGTTTTTT. Its protein product is CASSPGQAANTGELFF.

As to this clone: Sequence at one end of the junction differs from germline and may be a read error. The rearrangement links TRBV7-2 to TRBJ2-1; no firm D call. Germline CDR1 reads SGHTA; CDR2 reads FQGNSA. This CDR3 contains 13 residues. The CDR3 nucleotides are TGTGCCAGCAGCTTAGGATCTGGAACAACGTCGGTCTTC. Its protein is CASSLGSGTTSVF.

The V and J genes are TRBV9 and TRBJ1-2; D is perhaps TRBD1 (5 bases). The length of the CDR3 is 17 residues. Deletions cut 1 base from V and 2 bases from J, with 18 bases between. In germline, CDR1 is SGDLS, CDR2 YYNGEE. The CDR3 DNA is TGTGCCAGCAGCGTAAGCCCAACCTGGGGCGCGAACTATGGCTACACCTTC. Its translation: CASSVSPTWGANYGYTF.

This sequence joins TRBV6-6 and TRBJ2-5; D remains ambiguous. The J call may be faulty, since TRBJ2-7 better matches the DNA end. The CDR3 length is 13 residues. CDR1 and CDR2 (germline): MNHNY, SVGAGI (reference sequence). CDR3 amino acids: CASSYGYSYEQYF. The DNA for the CDR3 is TGTGCCAGCAGTTATGGCTACTCCTACGAGCAGTACTTC.

The chain is built from TRBV7-2 and TRBJ2-7; D not resolved. The germline gives CDR1 SGHTA, CDR2 FQGNSA. V was cut by 1 base and J by 10 bases, with 11 bases left in between. The CDR3 is 12 amino acids. The CDR3 sequence is CASSLVGASQYF. CDR3 coding DNA: TGTGCCAGCAGCTTAGTGGGTGCCTCCCAGTACTTC.

This clone occurred a few times. The rearrangement uses TRBV7-9 and TRBJ2-1; perhaps TRBD2 as D (6 bases). The V gene lost 8 bases and the J gene lost 3 bases, with 11 bases spanning the gap. Germline values: CDR1 SEHNR, CDR2 FQNEAQ (reference sequence). The CDR3 covers 13 residues. CDR3 sequence reads: CASRERDYNEQFF. The CDR3, as DNA: TGTGCCAGCCGGGAGCGAGACTACAATGAGCAGTTCTTC.

The chain uses TRBV25-1 and TRBJ1-2, with unresolved D. The V gene lost 7 bases and the J gene lost 4 bases, with 13 bases spanning the gap. The germline gives CDR1 MGHDK, CDR2 SYGVNS. The CDR3 has 13 amino acids. CDR3 nucleotides: TGTGCCAGCACCCCGGTGGGGAGCTATGGCTACACCTTC. Translating gives CASTPVGSYGYTF.

This chain links TRBV2 with TRBJ2-2, with a tentative D call TRBD1 (6 bases). Germline V CDR1 and CDR2: SNHLY, FYNNEI. V was pared by 6 bases and J by 6 bases, with 11 bases between. This CDR3 is built from 13 residues. Here the CDR3 DNA reads TGTGCCAGCAGCGCACAGGGTTCCGGGGAGCTGTTTTTT. Protein product: CASSAQGSGELFF.

The sample holds a few counts of this clone. The rearrangement uses TRBV5-1 and TRBJ2-3; TRBD1 might be the D (5 bases). This CDR3 has 17 amino acids. Germline-derived CDR1 and CDR2 are SGHRS and YFSETQ. Trimming took 4 bases from V and 0 from J, leaving 18 bases between them. The CDR3 DNA reads TGCGCCAGCAGCCCGATCGACAGTCGCTCTAGCACAGATACGCAGTATTTT. Translating it yields CASSPIDSRSSTDTQYF.

The chain combines TRBV7-2 with TRBJ2-7, with a tentative D call TRBD2 (5 bases). The length of the CDR3 is 13 residues. V lost 1 base, J lost 5 bases, and 9 bases lay in between. CDR1 and CDR2 from the germline V gene are SGHTA and FQGNSA. CDR3 sequence: CASSLVAGNEQYF. The CDR3, as DNA: TGTGCCAGCAGCTTAGTTGCGGGTAACGAGCAGTACTTC.

This clone was seen a few times. A read error may account for a junction end that differs from germline. The chain carries TRBV7-7 and TRBJ2-5, with D tentatively TRBD1 (6 bases). Germline-derived CDR1 and CDR2 are SSHAT and FNYEAQ (reference sequence). The CDR3 runs 12 residues. The CDR3 DNA is TGTGCTAGCAGCTCACTACAGGGCCCCCAGTACTTC. Amino acid sequence: CASSSLQGPQYF.

This clone was seen a handful of times. The chain recombines TRBV12-5 with TRBJ2-1; no clear D gene. Trimming pared 4 bases from V and 9 bases from J, leaving 10 bases between. There are 12 residues in the CDR3. In germline, CDR1 is LGHNT, CDR2 FRNRAP. CDR3 in DNA: TGTGCTAGTGGTTCCGATTGGGGTGAGCAGTTCTTC. This translates into CASGSDWGEQFF.

As regards this clone: This sample also contains other DNA sequences that code for the same CDR3. V is TRBV10-3 and J is TRBJ1-1; the D is unclear. V dropped 0 bases and J dropped 5 bases, with 4 bases sitting between them. This CDR3 spans 12 amino acids. Germline lookup yields CDR1 ENHRY and CDR2 SYGVKD. CDR3 sequence: CAISESSTEAFF. The CDR3 DNA reads TGTGCCATCAGTGAGTCTTCAACTGAAGCTTTCTTT.

V usage is TRBV11-1 and J usage is TRBJ2-7; D gene uncertain. This CDR3 is 14 amino acids long. Germline values: CDR1 SGHAT, CDR2 FQDESV (reference sequence). V was cut by 2 bases and J by 5 bases, with 13 bases left in between. CDR3 sequence (DNA): TGTGCCAGCAGCTTAAGGCTGGGAACGGACGAGCAGTACTTC. Translation: CASSLRLGTDEQYF. Supplemented by reference TRBV11-1 and TRBJ2-7, the full variable domain reads EAEVAQSPRYKITEKSQAVAFWCDPISGHATLYWYRQILGQGPELLVQFQDESVVDDSQLPKDRFSAERLKGVDSTLKIQPAELGDSAMYLCASSLRLGTDEQYFGPGTRLTVT.

This clone has just a few counts. The chain carries TRBV7-3 and TRBJ2-5, with 9 positions matching TRBD2. Unmatched junction bases numbered 16, after V lost 5 bases and J lost 0 bases. The CDR3 runs 19 residues. The germline CDR1 and CDR2 sequences are SGHTA and FQGTGA. The CDR3 DNA is TGTGCCAGCAGCAAACGTCCGGCTAGCGGGACCCATTACCAAGAGACCCAGTACTTC. This gives the protein CASSKRPASGTHYQETQYF.

The genes are TRBV6-1 and TRBJ2-7; D is possibly TRBD1 (6 bases). With 2 bases removed from V and 0 bases from J, the gap between germline ends came to 14 bases. Germline V gene lookup returns CDR1 MNHNS and CDR2 SASEGT. The CDR3 totals 16 residues. The CDR3 protein is CASSEMGTPSSYEQYF. The CDR3 region has the DNA TGTGCCAGCAGTGAAATGGGGACACCTAGCTCCTACGAGCAGTACTTC.